The 10 T cell receptor beta chains below come from one sample, sequenced in a study of blood T cell repertoires in COVID-19. Libraries were prepared by immunoSEQ multiplex PCR; TCRdb keeps only in-frame clonotypes and omits some of them. The data contain some 200,000 clones, around 82% of them seen just once; the ten biggest clones take up 5.5% to 7%. Sequencing was done on a sample of peripheral blood. These TCRs come from an older woman with acute or convalescent COVID-19.

This chain joins TRBV5-5 and TRBJ1-3, with D perhaps TRBD1 (5 bases). In germline, CDR1 is SGHKS, CDR2 YYEKEE (reference sequence). V was trimmed by 0 bases and J by 4 bases, leaving 14 bases between them. The CDR3 is made up of 16 amino acids. The CDR3 loop is CASSLVGQILGNTIYF. In nucleotides, the CDR3 is TGTGCCAGCAGCTTGGTTGGACAAATCTTGGGAAACACCATATATTTT.

The gene calls are TRBV20-1 and TRBJ2-1; D is possibly TRBD2 (6 bases). There are 11 residues in the CDR3. Germline V lookup: CDR1 DFQATT, CDR2 SNEGSKA (reference sequence). With 5 bases removed from V and 9 bases from J, the gap between germline ends came to 11 bases. The CDR3: CSAGAGSEQFF. CDR3 DNA: TGCAGTGCTGGGGCGGGGAGTGAGCAGTTCTTC.

This clone has only one observation. V usage is TRBV11-3 and J usage is TRBJ1-1; no clear D. The germline CDR1 and CDR2 sequences are SGHNT and YENEEA. The CDR3 is made up of 13 amino acids. The V end was cut by 5 bases, the J end by 4 bases, with 11 bases between. CDR3: CASSRTIVTEAFF. As DNA, the CDR3 is TGTGCCAGCAGCCGTACAATTGTCACTGAAGCTTTCTTT.

In DNA form, the CDR3 reads TGTGCCAGCAGCCAAGAGGGGTTGGAGGGGGCACTCTCTGGAAACACCATATATTTT. As protein: CASSQEGLEGALSGNTIYF. V is TRBV3-1 (or the pseudogene TRBV3-2) and J is TRBJ1-3; 7 bases agree with TRBD1. J was trimmed by 0 bases and V by 0 bases; bases with no gene match: 11. CDR3 length: 19 amino acids. Germline V gives CDR1 LGHDT, CDR2 YNNKEL (reference sequence).

The V call is TRBV3-1 (or the pseudogene TRBV3-2), the J call TRBJ2-2; 10 bases fit TRBD1. Losses at the gene ends were 3 bases for V and 2 bases for J; bases not matched to a gene: 3. CDR1 is LGHDT, CDR2 YNNKEL, per germline (reference sequence). The CDR3 runs 16 residues. The CDR3 loop is CASSQWDRGNTGELFF. CDR3 DNA sequence: TGTGCCAGCAGCCAGTGGGACAGGGGTAACACCGGGGAGCTGTTTTTT.

This clone was counted between two and nine times. The chain links TRBV11-3 to TRBJ2-1, with 11 bases that match TRBD2. Germline V CDR1 and CDR2: SGHNT, YENEEA. This CDR3 spans 16 amino acids. Trimming cost V 5 bases and J 0 bases; bases outside gene matches: 3. The CDR3 DNA reads TGTGCCAGCAGCCCGGGACTAGCGGACTCCTACAATGAGCAGTTCTTC. It yields the protein CASSPGLADSYNEQFF.

The rearrangement joins TRBV28 to TRBJ2-1; D call uncertain. Per the germline V gene, CDR1 is MDHEN and CDR2 is SYDVKM. V lost 5 bases and J lost 5, with 13 bases in between. This CDR3 contains 14 residues. Here the CDR3 reads CASSPFYMDNEQFF. CDR3 nucleotide sequence: TGTGCCAGCAGTCCTTTCTATATGGACAATGAGCAGTTCTTC.

The chain uses TRBV7-9 and TRBJ2-3; D ambiguous. The ends were cut back, 6 bases at V and 4 bases at J, with 11 bases in the middle. CDR1 is SEHNR, CDR2 FQNEAQ, per germline (reference sequence). The CDR3 runs to 13 residues. CDR3: CASSSLLADTQYF. The CDR3 DNA reads TGTGCCAGCAGTTCCTTACTGGCAGATACGCAGTATTTT.

V gene TRBV11-3 combines with J gene TRBJ2-5; 7 nucleotides agree with TRBD2. This CDR3 is built from 14 residues. Germline V lookup: CDR1 SGHNT, CDR2 YENEEA. V shed 1 base, J shed 5 bases, and the junction held 4 bases outside the gene matches. The CDR3 DNA follows: TGTGCCAGCAGCTTAGGCGGGAGTATTGAGACCCAGTACTTC. Protein: CASSLGGSIETQYF.

The V and J genes are TRBV28 and TRBJ2-1; TRBD2 matches 8 bases. This CDR3 comprises 16 residues. V gave up 7 bases and J gave up 0 bases; unmatched junction bases: 8. CDR1 is MDHEN, CDR2 SYDVKM, per germline. This CDR3 reads CASTSLSGSSYNEQFF. The CDR3 region has the DNA TGTGCCAGCACCTCCCTAAGCGGGAGCTCCTACAATGAGCAGTTCTTC.